This is a list of T cell receptor beta chains from one sample in a study of blood T cell repertoires in COVID-19. Profiling relied on immunoSEQ multiplex PCR, and the TCRdb table lists in-frame clones only, not all of them. Of about 220,000 clones listed, 88% were seen once; the top ten hold just over 0.7%. Material for sequencing was peripheral blood. These receptor sequences come from a man in his forties with acute or convalescent COVID-19. Each CDR3 is given with its conserved first and last residue. The D gene is left open where the match is weak. Size is stated for part of the rows, as once, few or many counts, or as a class when the clone is expanded.

clone_size: .
v_call: TRBV27
d_call: TRBD1
cdr3_aa: CASSLDRVGGNEQFF

clone_size: few
v_call: TRBV7-6
d_call: .
cdr3_aa: CASSRSGTQETQYF

clone_size: .
v_call: TRBV6-5
d_call: .
cdr3_aa: CASSYVGTRVNYGYTF

clone_size: once
v_call: TRBV14
d_call: TRBD2
cdr3_aa: CASSQATSGRVESSYEQYF

clone_size: .
v_call: TRBV2
d_call: .
cdr3_aa: CASRHETGGVDTQYF

clone_size: .
v_call: TRBV5-1
d_call: TRBD2
cdr3_aa: CASSFGLAGGLADTQYF

clone_size: .
v_call: TRBV19
d_call: TRBD1
cdr3_aa: CASSEGPTGGRRPQHF

clone_size: .
v_call: TRBV5-1
d_call: .
cdr3_aa: CASRRDSTGSGETQYF

clone_size: .
v_call: TRBV7-9
d_call: .
cdr3_aa: CASSLVAGDRETQYF

clone_size: .
v_call: TRBV2
d_call: .
cdr3_aa: CASSEDGPIRDTF

clone_size: .
v_call: TRBV27
d_call: .
cdr3_aa: CASSLTRTEGKNIQYF

clone_size: .
v_call: TRBV7-2
d_call: .
cdr3_aa: CASSSYGWHEQYF

clone_size: .
v_call: TRBV19
d_call: .
cdr3_aa: CASSPGAHSNQPQHF

clone_size: .
v_call: TRBV19
d_call: .
cdr3_aa: CASSIGPATYEQYF

clone_size: .
v_call: TRBV5-4
d_call: TRBD1
cdr3_aa: CASSLEGAHEQYF

clone_size: .
v_call: TRBV5-4
d_call: .
cdr3_aa: CASSLKTGGVSPLHF

clone_size: .
v_call: TRBV11-2
d_call: .
cdr3_aa: CASSFPDTLGGYTF

clone_size: .
v_call: TRBV14
d_call: .
cdr3_aa: CASSQEDTYNEKLFF

clone_size: .
v_call: TRBV6-2/TRBV6-3
d_call: TRBD2
cdr3_aa: CASSYPPLAEETQYF

clone_size: .
v_call: TRBV5-1
d_call: .
cdr3_aa: CASSAGRSNSPLHF

clone_size: .
v_call: TRBV5-6
d_call: .
cdr3_aa: CASALNTGELFF

clone_size: .
v_call: TRBV7-8
d_call: .
cdr3_aa: CASSSERVTNFGKAFF

clone_size: .
v_call: TRBV27
d_call: .
cdr3_aa: CASSFVSADTQYF

clone_size: .
v_call: TRBV4-3
d_call: .
cdr3_aa: CASSLRGRAGGLFF

clone_size: .
v_call: TRBV28
d_call: .
cdr3_aa: CASSFPTYTNTEAFF

clone_size: many
v_call: TRBV7-9
d_call: .
cdr3_aa: CASSVQVSYEQYF

clone_size: .
v_call: TRBV2
d_call: .
cdr3_aa: CASSALPPRAVNTEAFF

clone_size: .
v_call: TRBV6-5
d_call: .
cdr3_aa: CASSLRGGEAFF

clone_size: few
v_call: TRBV10-2
d_call: TRBD2
cdr3_aa: CASSTGLAAGELFF

clone_size: .
v_call: TRBV19
d_call: .
cdr3_aa: CASSLQGGYGYTF

clone_size: .
v_call: TRBV18
d_call: TRBD2
cdr3_aa: CASSPIVAGGLEQYF

clone_size: .
v_call: TRBV27
d_call: TRBD2
cdr3_aa: CASSLSISGDTQYF

clone_size: few
v_call: TRBV11-3
d_call: .
cdr3_aa: CASSHFPGTGELFF

clone_size: .
v_call: TRBV4-2
d_call: .
cdr3_aa: CASSQDPPYDSYEQYF

clone_size: .
v_call: TRBV5-6
d_call: .
cdr3_aa: CASSLRGGELFF

clone_size: .
v_call: TRBV4-1
d_call: .
cdr3_aa: CASSQGGDASYEQYF

clone_size: .
v_call: TRBV30
d_call: TRBD1
cdr3_aa: CAWSVRSRGLF

clone_size: .
v_call: TRBV6-2/TRBV6-3
d_call: .
cdr3_aa: CASSSADRPGEKLFF

clone_size: .
v_call: TRBV24-1
d_call: TRBD1
cdr3_aa: CATSERTGELSYNEQFF